The TCR beta chain under discussion was sequenced for a study of CD8+ T cells in alopecia areata. cDNA serving as the sequencing template came from extracted, reverse transcribed RNA. Produced via immunoSEQ multiplex PCR; TCRdb's table is partial and in-frame only. Altogether around 120,000 clones are present, over 60% being singletons, with the ten largest covering 5.7%. The V end was cut by 4 bases, the J end by 6 bases, with 9 bases between. This CDR3 is 13 amino acids long. CDR1 and CDR2 from the germline V gene are SGHTA and FQGNSA. Treatment here: oral pan-JAK inhibitor, 5-10 mg twice daily. Only a few counts were recorded for this clone.

The clonotype comes from a human donor with alopecia areata. V usage is TRBV7-2 and J usage is TRBJ2-2; tentatively, D is TRBD1 (6 bases). The sequences come from CD4+ T cells sorted from blood, collected at week 4, from a patient treated with tofacitinib. The CDR3 loop reads CASSSRQAGELFF. The DNA of the CDR3 is TGTGCCAGCAGCTCGCGACAGGCCGGGGAGCTGTTTTTT.